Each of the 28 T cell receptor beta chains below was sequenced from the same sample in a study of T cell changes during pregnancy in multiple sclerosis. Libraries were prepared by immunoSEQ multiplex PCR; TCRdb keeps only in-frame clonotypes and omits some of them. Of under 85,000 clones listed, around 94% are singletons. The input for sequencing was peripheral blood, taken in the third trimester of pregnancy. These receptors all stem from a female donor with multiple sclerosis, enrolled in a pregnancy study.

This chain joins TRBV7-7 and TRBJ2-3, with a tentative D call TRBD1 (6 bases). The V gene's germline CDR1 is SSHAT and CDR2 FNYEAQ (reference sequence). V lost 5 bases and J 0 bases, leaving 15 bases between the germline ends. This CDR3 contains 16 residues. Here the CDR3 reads CASSPGRTASTDTQYF. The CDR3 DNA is TGTGCCAGCAGCCCGGGACGGACAGCTAGCACAGATACGCAGTATTTT.

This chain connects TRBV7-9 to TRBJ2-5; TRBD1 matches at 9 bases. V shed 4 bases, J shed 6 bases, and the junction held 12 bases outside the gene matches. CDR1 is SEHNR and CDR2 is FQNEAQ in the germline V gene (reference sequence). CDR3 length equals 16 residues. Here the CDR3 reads CASSSDRQGGGKTQYF. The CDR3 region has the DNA TGTGCCAGCAGCTCCGACCGACAGGGGGGGGGAAAGACCCAGTACTTC.

The chain's CDR3 is CASSVASYNEQFF. The CDR3 DNA is TGTGCCAGCAGCGTAGCTTCCTACAATGAGCAGTTCTTC. The chain employs TRBV9 and TRBJ2-1; D not certain. The CDR3 runs 13 residues. Germline lookup yields CDR1 SGDLS and CDR2 YYNGEE. V was clipped by 0 bases and J by 1 base, with 2 bases between them.

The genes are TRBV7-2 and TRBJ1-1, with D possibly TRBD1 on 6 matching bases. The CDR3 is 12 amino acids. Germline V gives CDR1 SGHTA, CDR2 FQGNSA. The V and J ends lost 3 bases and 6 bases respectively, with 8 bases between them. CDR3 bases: TGTGCCAGCAGCTTGGGGGCTGCTGAAGCTTTCTTT. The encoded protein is CASSLGAAEAFF.

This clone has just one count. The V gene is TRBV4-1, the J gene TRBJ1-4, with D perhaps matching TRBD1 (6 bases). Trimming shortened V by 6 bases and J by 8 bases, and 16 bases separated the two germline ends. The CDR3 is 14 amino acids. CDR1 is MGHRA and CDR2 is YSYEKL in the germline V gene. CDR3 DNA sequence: TGCGCCAGCAGGGAGACAGGACGGAGGGAAAAACTGTTTTTT. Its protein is CASRETGRREKLFF.

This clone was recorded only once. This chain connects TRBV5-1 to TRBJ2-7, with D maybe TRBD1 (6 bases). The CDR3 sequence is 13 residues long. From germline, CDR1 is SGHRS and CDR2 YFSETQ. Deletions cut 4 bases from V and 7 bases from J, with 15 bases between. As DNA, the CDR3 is TGCGCCAGCAGCAGGACAGCCTTATGGGAGCAGTACTTC. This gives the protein CASSRTALWEQYF.

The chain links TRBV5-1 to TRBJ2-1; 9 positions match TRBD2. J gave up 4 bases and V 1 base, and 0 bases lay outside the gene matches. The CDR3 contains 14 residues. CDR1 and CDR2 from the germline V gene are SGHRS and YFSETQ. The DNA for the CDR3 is TGCGCCAGCAGCTTGAGCGGGGGGTACAATGAGCAGTTCTTC. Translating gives CASSLSGGYNEQFF.

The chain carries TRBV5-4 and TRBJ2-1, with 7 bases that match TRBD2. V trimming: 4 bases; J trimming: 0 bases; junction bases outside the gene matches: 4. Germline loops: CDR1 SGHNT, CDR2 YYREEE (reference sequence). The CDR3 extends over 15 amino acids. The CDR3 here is CASSNSGSSYNEQFF. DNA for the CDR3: TGTGCCAGCAGCAATAGCGGGTCCTCCTACAATGAGCAGTTCTTC.

CDR3 sequence reads: CASSAALAEQFF. In DNA, the CDR3 is TGTGCCAGCAGCGCCGCACTAGCGGAGCAGTTCTTC. The rearrangement links TRBV9 to TRBJ2-1; 7 nucleotides align to TRBD2. The CDR3 extends over 12 amino acids. The junction had 4 bases not matched to a gene; V was cut back by 3 bases and J by 10 bases. The V gene's germline CDR1 is SGDLS and CDR2 YYNGEE.

CDR3 loop: CASSLGGSDTQYF. The CDR3, as DNA: TGTGCCAGCAGCTTAGGGGGGTCAGATACGCAGTATTTT. This chain uses TRBV7-3 with TRBJ2-3, with D perhaps matching TRBD2 (6 bases). The CDR3 length is 13 residues. Trimming left V 2 bases short and J 4 bases short, with 7 bases between. Germline V gene data show CDR1 as SGHTA and CDR2 as FQGTGA.

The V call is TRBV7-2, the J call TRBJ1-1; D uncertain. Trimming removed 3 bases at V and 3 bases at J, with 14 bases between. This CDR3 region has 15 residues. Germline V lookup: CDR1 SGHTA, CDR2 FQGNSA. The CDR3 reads CASSFAGTRDTEAFF. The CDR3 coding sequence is TGTGCCAGCAGCTTTGCAGGAACGAGGGACACTGAAGCTTTCTTT.

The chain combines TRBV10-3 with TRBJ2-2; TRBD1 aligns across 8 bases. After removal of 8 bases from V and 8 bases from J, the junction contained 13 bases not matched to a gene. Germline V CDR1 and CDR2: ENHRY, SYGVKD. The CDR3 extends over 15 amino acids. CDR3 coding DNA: TGTGCCATCCGCCCCGGGACAGGTTCGGAGGGGGAGCTGTTTTTT. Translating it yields CAIRPGTGSEGELFF.

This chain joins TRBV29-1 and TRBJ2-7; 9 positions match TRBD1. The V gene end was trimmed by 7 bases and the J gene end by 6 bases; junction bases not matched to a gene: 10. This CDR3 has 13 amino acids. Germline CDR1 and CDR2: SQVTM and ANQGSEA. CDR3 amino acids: CSAPGDRDGEQYF. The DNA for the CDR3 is TGCAGCGCTCCTGGGGACAGGGACGGCGAGCAGTACTTC.

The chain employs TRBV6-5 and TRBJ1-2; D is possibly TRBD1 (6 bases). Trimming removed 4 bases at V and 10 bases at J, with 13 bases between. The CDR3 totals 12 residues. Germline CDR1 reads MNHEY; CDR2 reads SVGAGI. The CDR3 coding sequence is TGTGCCAGCAGTTCCACAGGGCCGCCCTACACCTTC. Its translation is CASSSTGPPYTF.

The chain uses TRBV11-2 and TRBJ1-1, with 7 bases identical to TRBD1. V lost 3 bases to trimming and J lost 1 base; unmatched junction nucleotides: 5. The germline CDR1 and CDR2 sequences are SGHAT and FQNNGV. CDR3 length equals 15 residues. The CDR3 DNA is TGTGCCAGCAGCTTGACAGGGAGTAGGAACACTGAAGCTTTCTTT. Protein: CASSLTGSRNTEAFF.

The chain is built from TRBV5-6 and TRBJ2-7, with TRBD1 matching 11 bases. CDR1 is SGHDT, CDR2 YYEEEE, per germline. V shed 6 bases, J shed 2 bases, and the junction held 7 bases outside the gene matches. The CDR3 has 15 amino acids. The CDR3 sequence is CASMDRGLLAYEQYF. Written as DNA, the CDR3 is TGTGCCAGCATGGACAGGGGGCTGCTAGCCTACGAGCAGTACTTC.

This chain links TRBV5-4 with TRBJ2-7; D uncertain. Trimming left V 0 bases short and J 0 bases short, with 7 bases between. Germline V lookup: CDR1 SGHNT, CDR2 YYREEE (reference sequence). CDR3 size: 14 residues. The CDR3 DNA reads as TGTGCCAGCAGCTTGGGCCACAACTCCTACGAGCAGTACTTC. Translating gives CASSLGHNSYEQYF.

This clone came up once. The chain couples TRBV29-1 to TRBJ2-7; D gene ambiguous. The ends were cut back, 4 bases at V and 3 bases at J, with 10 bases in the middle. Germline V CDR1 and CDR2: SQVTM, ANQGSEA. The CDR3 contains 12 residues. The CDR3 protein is CSVVRTNYEQYF. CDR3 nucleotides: TGCAGCGTTGTTCGCACTAACTACGAGCAGTACTTC.

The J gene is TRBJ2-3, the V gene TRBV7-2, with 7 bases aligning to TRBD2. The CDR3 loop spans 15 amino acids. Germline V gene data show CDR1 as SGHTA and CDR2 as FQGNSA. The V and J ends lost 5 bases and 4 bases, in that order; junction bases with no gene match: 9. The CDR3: CASSHTSVAPDTQYF. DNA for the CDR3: TGTGCCAGCAGCCATACTAGCGTGGCACCAGATACGCAGTATTTT.

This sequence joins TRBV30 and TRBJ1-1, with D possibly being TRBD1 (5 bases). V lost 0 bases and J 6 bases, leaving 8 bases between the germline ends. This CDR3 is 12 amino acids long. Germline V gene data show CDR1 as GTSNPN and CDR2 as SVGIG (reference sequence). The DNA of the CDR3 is TGTGCCTGGAGTGTAATCAGGGCTGAAGCTTTCTTT. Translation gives CAWSVIRAEAFF.

CDR3 coding DNA: TGTGCCAGTAGCAGGGGGTTGAACACTGAAGCTTTCTTT. Translation: CASSRGLNTEAFF. The rearrangement links TRBV19 to TRBJ1-1; 7 bases match TRBD1. Losses at the gene ends were 6 bases for V and 0 bases for J; bases not matched to a gene: 1. CDR1 and CDR2 from the germline V gene are LNHDA and SQIVND (reference sequence). The length of the CDR3 is 13 residues.

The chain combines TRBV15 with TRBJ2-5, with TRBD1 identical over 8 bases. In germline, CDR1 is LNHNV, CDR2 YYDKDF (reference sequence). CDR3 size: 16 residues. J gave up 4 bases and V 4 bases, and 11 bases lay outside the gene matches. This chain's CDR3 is CATSTTGQGGPETQYF. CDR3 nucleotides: TGTGCCACCAGCACCACCGGACAGGGCGGGCCAGAGACCCAGTACTTC.

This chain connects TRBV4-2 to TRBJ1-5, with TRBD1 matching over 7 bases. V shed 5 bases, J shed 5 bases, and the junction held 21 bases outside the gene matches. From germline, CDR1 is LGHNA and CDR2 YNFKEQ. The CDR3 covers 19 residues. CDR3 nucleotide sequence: TGTGCCAGCAGCTCTGGCCCAGAGCGTACAGGGGAGCGTGATCAGCCCCAGCATTTT. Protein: CASSSGPERTGERDQPQHF.

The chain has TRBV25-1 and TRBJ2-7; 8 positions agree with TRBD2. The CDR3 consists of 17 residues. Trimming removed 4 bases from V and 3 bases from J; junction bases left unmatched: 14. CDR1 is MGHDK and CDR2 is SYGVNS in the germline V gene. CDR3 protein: CASSVGGGGGTNYEQYF. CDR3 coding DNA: TGTGCCAGCAGTGTCGGGGGGGGTGGGGGCACGAACTACGAGCAGTACTTC.

CDR3 nucleotides: TGCGCCAGCAGCTTAGCGGGGGACAATGAGCAGTTCTTC. Translated, it gives CASSLAGDNEQFF. The chain has TRBV5-1 and TRBJ2-1; 8 bases match TRBD2. Germline lookup yields CDR1 SGHRS and CDR2 YFSETQ. Trimming removed 2 bases from V and 5 bases from J; junction bases left unmatched: 0. The CDR3 has 13 amino acids.

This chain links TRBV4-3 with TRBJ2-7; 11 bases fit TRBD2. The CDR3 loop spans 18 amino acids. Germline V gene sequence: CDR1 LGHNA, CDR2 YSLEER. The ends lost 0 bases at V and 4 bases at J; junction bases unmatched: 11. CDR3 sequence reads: CASSQDRSWGLADYEQYF. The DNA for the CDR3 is TGCGCCAGCAGCCAAGATAGATCTTGGGGACTAGCGGATTACGAGCAGTACTTC.

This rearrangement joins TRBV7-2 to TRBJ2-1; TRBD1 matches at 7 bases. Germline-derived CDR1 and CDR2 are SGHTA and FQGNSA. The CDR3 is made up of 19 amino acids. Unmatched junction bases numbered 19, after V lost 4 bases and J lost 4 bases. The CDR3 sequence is CASSSEFFHRGRPYNEQFF. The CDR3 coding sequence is TGTGCCAGCAGCTCCGAGTTCTTCCACAGGGGACGTCCTTACAATGAGCAGTTCTTC. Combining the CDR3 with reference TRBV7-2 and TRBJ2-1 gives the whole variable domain GAGVSQSPSNKVTEKGKDVELRCDPISGHTALYWYRQSLGQGLEFLIYFQGNSAPDKSGLPSDRFSAERTGGSVSTLTIQRTQQEDSAVYLCASSSEFFHRGRPYNEQFFGPGTRLTVL.

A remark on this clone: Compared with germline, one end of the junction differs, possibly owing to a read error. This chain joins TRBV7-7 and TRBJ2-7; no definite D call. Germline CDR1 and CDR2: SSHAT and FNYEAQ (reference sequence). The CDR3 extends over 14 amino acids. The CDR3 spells CASSLGPMAAEQYF. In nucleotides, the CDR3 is TGTGCTAGCAGCTTAGGCCCGATGGCTGCAGAGCAGTACTTC. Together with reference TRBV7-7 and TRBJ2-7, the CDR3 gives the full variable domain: GAGVSQSPRYKVTKRGQDVTLRCDPISSHATLYWYQQALGQGPEFLTYFNYEAQPDKSGLPSDRFSAERPEGSISTLTIQRTEQRDSAMYRCASSLGPMAAEQYFGPGTRLTVT.